This entry is about one T cell receptor beta chain. This receptor's antigen is unknown. Per-nucleotide qualities are absent, and no much larger clonotype sits a single base away. This specimen belongs to a study of OX40 agonist ivuxolimab in advanced cancers. Turning to the overall study: Ivuxolimab, which targeted the costimulatory receptor OX40 (CD134), was an agonistic, fully human IgG2 monoclonal antibody. Intravenous ivuxolimab was administered to patients every 2 weeks at six dose levels: 0.01, 0.1, 0.3, 1.5, 3 and 10 mg/kg. Among the approximately 50 dose-escalation patients, about 19 had hepatocellular carcinoma, some 15 melanoma, 9 renal cell carcinoma and 9 head and neck cancer. The dose-escalation cohort was around 84% male with a mean age of around 62 years, ranging from roughly 20 to 80. Patients were allowed to have had prior anti-PD-1, anti-PD-L1 or anti-CTLA-4 therapy, and roughly two fifths of the dose-escalation patients had been treated with checkpoint inhibitors. Partial responses occurred in three dose-escalation patients, of whom one had hepatocellular carcinoma and two had cutaneous melanoma. The point of sequencing TCRbeta in the periphery was to test whether ivuxolimab changed TCR sequence diversity and drove clonal T-cell expansion. The paper reports the monotherapy dose-escalation portion (N = 52 patients) of the phase I ivuxolimab trial. The research as a whole found: Partial responders in the 0.1-3.0 mg/kg groups had among the lowest normalized peripheral clonal expansion, especially among CD8+ T cells. On average, CD8+ T cells showed more expanded clones than CD4+ T cells after ivuxolimab. At doses of 0.1 to 3.0 mg/kg, clonal expansion of both CD4+ and CD8+ blood T cells was observed from baseline to week 6. Antigen specificity was not determined for the clonally expanded peripheral T cells. Low levels of normalized T-cell clonal expansion were also seen in some nonresponding patients.

For sequencing of the TCRbeta CDR3 region, genomic DNA was extracted from the sorted cells. TCRbeta CDR3 regions were sequenced using the immunoSEQ Assay. TCRdb's version of the immuneACCESS table is confined to in-frame rearrangements and falls short of the full clone set. An unresolved V gene accounts for under half of the shortfall where checked; the remainder is of unknown origin. Recorded for this sample are tens of thousands of clones; about 90% of them occurred a single time. The top ten clonotypes cover about 4.8% of the sample. Patients with autoimmune disease history or receiving systemic immunosuppression were excluded from the trial. In every dose cohort, peripheral blood was drawn for TCR sequencing at baseline, cycle 4 day 1, and cycle 7 day 1. The samples were drawn from a first-in-human, open-label, multicenter phase I dose-escalation trial of ivuxolimab. Adults with locally advanced or metastatic head and neck squamous cell, hepatocellular, melanoma or renal cell carcinoma were enrolled in the trial. Before TCR sequencing, CD4+ and CD8+ T cells were separately sorted from peripheral blood.

CDR1 and CDR2, per the germline V gene, are MGHRA and YSYEKL. The CDR3, from cysteine to phenylalanine, totals 17 residues. Only CDR3 DNA remains: 51 bases, in frame from the first base. For this chain, trimming is 1 base at the V end and 0 bases at the J end, and the number of junction bases without a gene match is 7. Here the sequenced sample was CD4+ or CD8+ T cells sorted from blood, taken in a trial of the OX40 agonist ivuxolimab. The TCR was taken from an adult with an advanced solid tumor such as melanoma, head and neck, liver or kidney cancer. This sequence uses TRBV4-1 and TRBJ2-3, with TRBD2 identical over 7 junction bases. The DNA is as follows: TGCGCCAGCAGCCAAGTTTCAGCGGGGCTGAGCACAGATACGCAGTATTTT. Its protein reads: CASSQVSAGLSTDTQYF.